These 30 T cell receptor beta chains came from one sample sequenced in a study of CD8 T cells in Susac syndrome. RNA in amounts of about 0.45 to 1 ug was reverse transcribed with random hexamers. A single record per CDR3 protein comes from TCRdb applying MiXCR to the immunoSEQ multiplex PCR reads. Of some 120,000 distinct CDR3 sequences in the sample, roughly 95% were seen once. Sequences were obtained from CD4+ T cells from PBMCs. The receptors originated from a human donor in good health.

The chain employs TRBV28 and TRBJ2-4; 13 nucleotides align to TRBD2. CDR1 is MDHEN, CDR2 SYDVKM, per germline. V was pared by 4 bases and J by 6 bases, with 6 bases of the junction left unmatched. CDR3 length: 16 residues. In DNA, the CDR3 is TGTGCCAGCAGTTCGTCGGGACTAGCGGGGTTAAACATTCAGTACTTC. Its protein product is CASSSSGLAGLNIQYF.

The V call is TRBV27, the J call TRBJ2-7; 9 bases align to TRBD1. Germline loops: CDR1 MNHEY, CDR2 SMNVEV (reference sequence). The CDR3 is 15 amino acids. V dropped 4 bases and J dropped 1; count of bases not matched to a gene: 5. The CDR3 coding sequence is TGTGCCAGCAGTTCCCGGACAGGGGCGTCCTACGAGCAGTACTTC. This codes for CASSSRTGASYEQYF.

The chain joins TRBV28 to TRBJ2-7; no definite D call. The germline V gene has CDR1 MDHEN and CDR2 SYDVKM. Trimming left V 6 bases short and J 3 bases short, with 12 bases between. The CDR3 extends over 13 amino acids. CDR3 sequence: CASRGSPNYEQYF. The CDR3 region has the DNA TGTGCCAGCAGGGGCAGTCCGAACTACGAGCAGTACTTC.

The chain combines TRBV6-6 with TRBJ2-1, with TRBD2 identical over 8 bases. The CDR3 is 14 residues long. Germline V gene lookup returns CDR1 MNHNY and CDR2 SVGAGI (reference sequence). Losses at the gene ends were 6 bases for V and 6 bases for J; bases not matched to a gene: 7. Here the CDR3 DNA reads TGTGCCAGCAGCATAGCGGGGACGCCCAATGAGCAGTTCTTC. Its translation: CASSIAGTPNEQFF.

The chain carries TRBV5-6 and TRBJ2-5, with D hard to call. V was pared by 1 base and J by 4 bases, with 20 bases between. CDR3 length: 17 residues. Germline-derived CDR1 and CDR2 are SGHDT and YYEEEE. CDR3 residues: CASSLRASNRPRETQYF. In DNA, the CDR3 is TGTGCCAGCAGCTTGAGGGCTTCTAATCGGCCAAGAGAGACCCAGTACTTC.

This chain connects TRBV7-9 to TRBJ2-3; unclear D gene. CDR1 and CDR2 (germline): SEHNR, FQNEAQ (reference sequence). The CDR3 loop spans 15 amino acids. V was pared by 1 base and J by 0 bases, with 8 bases between. CDR3 DNA: TGTGCCAGCAGCTTAGACGCGGCGAGCACAGATACGCAGTATTTT. Translation gives CASSLDAASTDTQYF. The complete variable domain, with remaining parts taken from reference TRBV7-9 and TRBJ2-3, reads DTGVSQNPRHKITKRGQNVTFRCDPISEHNRLYWYRQTLGQGPEFLTYFQNEAQLEKSRLLSDRFSAERPKGSFSTLEIQRTEQGDSAMYLCASSLDAASTDTQYFGPGTRLTVL.

This chain uses TRBV12-3 or TRBV12-4 with TRBJ1-2; the match to TRBD1 covers 8 bases. J was trimmed by 4 bases and V by 5 bases; bases with no gene match: 6. This CDR3 is built from 14 residues. The CDR3 bases are TGTGCCAGCAGTCGGACAGGGAATTCCTATGGCTACACCTTC. Its protein product is CASSRTGNSYGYTF.

Only one count was recorded for this clonotype. The chain carries TRBV7-2 and TRBJ2-5; 7 positions agree with TRBD2. The germline V gene encodes CDR1 SGHTA and CDR2 FQGNSA. The junction had 10 bases not matched to a gene; V was cut back by 8 bases and J by 4 bases. This CDR3 is 14 amino acids long. The CDR3 DNA reads TGTGCCAGCTCGCCGGCGGGAGTGAGAGAGACCCAGTACTTC. This codes for CASSPAGVRETQYF.

This chain connects TRBV29-1 to TRBJ1-1; 7 bases agree with TRBD1. V lost 2 bases, J lost 10 bases, and 7 bases stayed unmatched. The CDR3 loop spans 12 amino acids. Germline CDR1 and CDR2: SQVTM and ANQGSEA. The CDR3 bases are TGCAGCGTTGAACTTACAGGGGTACGAGCTTTCTTT. It codes for CSVELTGVRAFF.

This clonotype was seen a few times. The rearrangement joins TRBV6-1 to TRBJ2-5, with unresolved D. V shed 6 bases and J shed 2 bases, with 7 bases lying between them. CDR3 size: 12 residues. Germline V gene sequence: CDR1 MNHNS, CDR2 SASEGT. As DNA, the CDR3 is TGTGCCAGCAGGGGTCTTCAAGAGACCCAGTACTTC. Its translation is CASRGLQETQYF.

V gene TRBV29-1 combines with J gene TRBJ1-3; D unresolved. Per the germline V gene, CDR1 is SQVTM and CDR2 is ANQGSEA. The CDR3 loop spans 15 amino acids. Deletions cut 4 bases from V and 0 bases from J, with 13 bases between. CDR3 sequence: CSVAPRVSSGNTIYF. The CDR3 DNA is TGCAGCGTTGCACCTCGAGTCAGCTCTGGAAACACCATATATTTT.

The chain carries TRBV10-3 and TRBJ2-1, with TRBD2 matching over 8 bases. Germline CDR1 is ENHRY and CDR2 is SYGVKD. V dropped 8 bases and J dropped 7; count of bases not matched to a gene: 10. CDR3 length: 14 amino acids. This chain's CDR3 is CAIGSTGGSNEQFF. The CDR3 DNA reads TGTGCCATCGGTTCAACGGGAGGGAGTAATGAGCAGTTCTTC.

This clonotype came up a few times. The genes are TRBV29-1 and TRBJ2-1, with 13 positions matching TRBD2. Germline V gene data show CDR1 as SQVTM and CDR2 as ANQGSEA. V was pared by 6 bases and J by 8 bases, with 4 bases of the junction left unmatched. The length of the CDR3 is 13 residues. The CDR3 bases are TGCAGCGTCCGACTAGCGGGAGGAGATGAGCAGTTCTTC. Translated: CSVRLAGGDEQFF.

This sequence joins TRBV28 and TRBJ2-3, with D perhaps given as TRBD1 or TRBD2 (5 bases each). Deletions cut 6 bases from V and 6 bases from J, with 10 bases between. The CDR3 is made up of 12 amino acids. Germline CDR1 is MDHEN and CDR2 is SYDVKM. The CDR3 spells CASRPGRDTQYF. CDR3 in DNA: TGTGCCAGCAGACCGGGGCGGGATACGCAGTATTTT.

The chain carries TRBV5-1 and TRBJ2-3; 10 nucleotides align to TRBD2. Germline CDR1 is SGHRS and CDR2 is YFSETQ. With 2 bases clipped from V and 5 bases from J, the junction kept 5 bases outside the gene matches. This CDR3 has 15 amino acids. The CDR3 nucleotides are TGCGCCAGCAGCTTCGCTAGCGGGAGTGGAGATACGCAGTATTTT. As protein: CASSFASGSGDTQYF.

The chain joins TRBV7-9 to TRBJ2-3, with D uncertain. The CDR3 is made up of 11 amino acids. V lost 5 bases to trimming and J lost 4 bases, with 4 bases between them. The germline V gene has CDR1 SEHNR and CDR2 FQNEAQ (reference sequence). CDR3 DNA sequence: TGTGCCAGCAGCCCGGCAGATACGCAGTATTTT. Protein sequence: CASSPADTQYF.

This chain joins TRBV6-6 and TRBJ2-7; 9 nucleotides line up with TRBD2. The V and J ends lost 6 bases and 9 bases, in that order; junction bases with no gene match: 12. Germline V lookup: CDR1 MNHNY, CDR2 SVGAGI (reference sequence). The CDR3 spans 14 residues. Written as DNA, the CDR3 is TGTGCCAGCAGCCAAGGTAGCGGGGGCGAGAGGCAGTACTTC. Translated: CASSQGSGGERQYF.

The V and J genes are TRBV12-3 or TRBV12-4 and TRBJ2-7; TRBD1 might be the D (5 bases). The CDR3 has 12 residues. Trimming removed 10 bases from V and 3 bases from J, with 13 bases in between. The CDR3: CATRRQGYEQYF. In DNA, the CDR3 is TGTGCCACCCGCCGGCAGGGCTACGAGCAGTACTTC.

The chain recombines TRBV12-3 or TRBV12-4 with TRBJ1-5, with 7 bases that match TRBD1. V lost 6 bases, J lost 3 bases, and 5 bases stayed unmatched. The CDR3 spans 14 residues. CDR3 nucleotides: TGTGCCAGCAGCAAAGGACAGGACAATCAGCCCCAGCATTTT. Translating gives CASSKGQDNQPQHF.

The rearrangement links TRBV28 to TRBJ2-7; D is possibly TRBD2 (5 bases). Germline-derived CDR1 and CDR2 are MDHEN and SYDVKM. The CDR3 length is 16 residues. Trimming cost V 6 bases and J 0 bases, with 18 bases left between them. This chain's CDR3 is CASRVTRTGSSYEQYF. In nucleotides, the CDR3 is TGTGCCAGCAGGGTGACTCGGACGGGGAGCTCCTACGAGCAGTACTTC.

This rearrangement joins TRBV6-2 or TRBV6-3 to TRBJ2-7; D tentatively fits TRBD1 or TRBD2 (5 bases each). Germline loops: CDR1 MNHEY, CDR2 SVGEGT. V was clipped by 7 bases and J by 4 bases, with 17 bases between them. The CDR3 sequence is 14 residues long. CDR3 residues: CASTPLGRGYEQYF. The CDR3 nucleotides are TGTGCCAGCACTCCCCTGGGACGCGGATACGAGCAGTACTTC.

The chain recombines TRBV7-2 with TRBJ2-5, with TRBD1 identical over 8 bases. This CDR3 has 14 residues. The germline V gene has CDR1 SGHTA and CDR2 FQGNSA. J gave up 5 bases and V 7 bases, and 9 bases lay outside the gene matches. The CDR3 nucleotides read TGTGCCAGCACCCTCAGGGGGCGCCGGGAGACCCAGTACTTC. The encoded protein is CASTLRGRRETQYF.

The chain recombines TRBV28 with TRBJ1-5; 8 bases agree with TRBD1. V was clipped by 6 bases and J by 2 bases; unmatched bases: 3. The CDR3 sequence is 14 residues long. Germline V gene sequence: CDR1 MDHEN, CDR2 SYDVKM. This chain's CDR3 is CASRGQDGNQPQHF. CDR3 DNA sequence: TGTGCCAGCAGGGGACAGGATGGCAATCAGCCCCAGCATTTT.

The chain couples TRBV5-4 to TRBJ2-7, with 8 bases identical to TRBD2. Per germline, CDR1 SGHNT and CDR2 YYREEE (reference sequence). CDR3 size: 16 residues. With 0 bases clipped from V and 1 base from J, the junction kept 6 bases outside the gene matches. The CDR3 nucleotides read TGTGCCAGCAGCTTGGGGGCGGGAGGTGTTTCCTACGAGCAGTACTTC. As protein: CASSLGAGGVSYEQYF.

The chain combines TRBV2 with TRBJ2-5, with D perhaps matching TRBD1 (5 bases). Trimming removed 7 bases at V and 5 bases at J, with 14 bases between. This CDR3 region has 13 residues. Germline-derived CDR1 and CDR2 are SNHLY and FYNNEI. The CDR3 sequence: CASNQGGGETQYF. CDR3 nucleotide sequence: TGTGCCAGCAACCAGGGCGGTGGGGAGACCCAGTACTTC.

The gene calls are TRBV7-9 and TRBJ1-5, with a possible D match to TRBD1 (5 bases). From germline, CDR1 is SEHNR and CDR2 FQNEAQ (reference sequence). This CDR3 contains 14 residues. V lost 3 bases, J lost 1 base, and 7 bases lay in between. The CDR3 sequence is CASSLGRSNQPQHF. CDR3 nucleotides: TGTGCCAGCAGCTTGGGACGGAGCAATCAGCCCCAGCATTTT.

V and J are TRBV29-1 and TRBJ1-4, with 11 bases that match TRBD1. Germline CDR1 and CDR2: SQVTM and ANQGSEA. Trimming cost V 7 bases and J 3 bases; bases outside gene matches: 7. The CDR3 is 15 amino acids. This CDR3 is CSARTGGGSNEKLFF. CDR3 DNA sequence: TGCAGCGCCCGGACAGGGGGCGGTTCTAATGAAAAACTGTTTTTT.

V and J are TRBV7-2 and TRBJ2-5; 12 nucleotides align to TRBD2. This CDR3 is 16 amino acids long. Germline trimming cut 2 bases from V and 4 bases from J; bases unmatched to any gene: 5. The V gene's germline CDR1 is SGHTA and CDR2 FQGNSA. The CDR3 sequence: CASSLTQGLAGETQYF. The CDR3 DNA reads TGTGCCAGCAGCTTAACCCAGGGACTAGCGGGAGAGACCCAGTACTTC.

V and J are TRBV18 and TRBJ2-5; D gene unclear. The V gene's germline CDR1 is KGHSH and CDR2 LQKENI. V was cut by 2 bases and J by 6 bases, with 13 bases left in between. This CDR3 spans 14 amino acids. This CDR3 reads CASSPGATTKTQYF. In nucleotides, the CDR3 is TGTGCCAGCTCACCAGGCGCGACAACCAAGACCCAGTACTTC.

V and J are TRBV2 and TRBJ2-5; no clear D gene. The germline V gene encodes CDR1 SNHLY and CDR2 FYNNEI. V lost 11 bases to trimming and J lost 3 bases, with 13 bases between them. This CDR3 has 12 amino acids. The CDR3 protein is CAGALSEETQYF. In nucleotides, the CDR3 is TGTGCCGGAGCTCTTTCGGAAGAGACCCAGTACTTC.